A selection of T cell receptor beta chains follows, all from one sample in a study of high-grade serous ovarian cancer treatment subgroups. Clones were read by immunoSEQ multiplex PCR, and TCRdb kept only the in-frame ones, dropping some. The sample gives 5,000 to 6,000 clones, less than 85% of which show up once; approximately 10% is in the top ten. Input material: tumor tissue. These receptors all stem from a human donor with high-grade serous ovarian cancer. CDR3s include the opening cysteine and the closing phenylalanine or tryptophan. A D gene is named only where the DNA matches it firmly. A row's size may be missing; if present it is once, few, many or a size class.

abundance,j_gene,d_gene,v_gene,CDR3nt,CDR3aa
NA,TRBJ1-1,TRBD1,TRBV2,TGTGCCAGCACCCAAGCGGCTCTAAGACAGGGGGCAACTGAAGCTTTCTTT,CASTQAALRQGATEAFF
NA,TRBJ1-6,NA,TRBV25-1,TGTGCCAGCAGTGAATCCGCGGTGAATAATTCACCCCTCCACTTT,CASSESAVNNSPLHF
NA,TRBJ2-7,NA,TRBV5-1,TGCGCCAGCAGCTTGGGAGGGGAAAGCTCCTACGAGCAGTACTTC,CASSLGGESSYEQYF
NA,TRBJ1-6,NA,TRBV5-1,TGCGCCAGCAACAGGGATTCTAATTCACCCCTCCACTTT,CASNRDSNSPLHF
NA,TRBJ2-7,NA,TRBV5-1,TGCGCCAGCAGAACCCTGATTAACAGGGGAGGGCTCGACGAGCAGTACTTC,CASRTLINRGGLDEQYF
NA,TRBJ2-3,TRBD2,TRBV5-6,TGTGCCAGCAGCTCTTTAGCGGGGGGGCCAGATACGCAGTATTTT,CASSSLAGGPDTQYF
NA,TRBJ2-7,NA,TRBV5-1,TGCGCCAGCAGCGGGGGAAGGGGGAGCCTCTGGGAGCAGTACTTC,CASSGGRGSLWEQYF
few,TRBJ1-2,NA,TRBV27,TGTGCCAGCAGTTTGAACAAGGTGGGGTATGGCTACACCTTC,CASSLNKVGYGYTF
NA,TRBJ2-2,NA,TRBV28,TGTGCCAGCAGTTTAGTGCAGGGGAGGCCCGGGGAGCTGTTTTTT,CASSLVQGRPGELFF
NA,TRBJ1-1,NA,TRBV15,TGTGCCACCAGCACCTCAGGGGCGTTTGAAGCTTTCTTT,CATSTSGAFEAFF
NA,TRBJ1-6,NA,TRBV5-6,TGTGCCAGCAGCTTGTTTGGGGTTCTTTATAATTCACCCCTCCACTTT,CASSLFGVLYNSPLHF
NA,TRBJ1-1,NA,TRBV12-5,TGTGCTAGTGGTTTGGGGACTGAAGCTTTCTTT,CASGLGTEAFF
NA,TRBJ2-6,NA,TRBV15,TGTGCCACCAGCAGAGACAGGGCCCTCTCTGGGGCCAACGTCCTGACTTTC,CATSRDRALSGANVLTF
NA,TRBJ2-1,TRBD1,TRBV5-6,TGTGCCAGCAGTTCGCCGGGACAGGGGTTCTATGAGCAGTTCTTC,CASSSPGQGFYEQFF
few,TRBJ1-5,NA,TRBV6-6,TGTGCCAGCAGTTACTCTCAGGGAGGGAATCAGCCCCAGCATTTT,CASSYSQGGNQPQHF
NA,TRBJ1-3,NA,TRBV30,TGTGCCTGGAAACGCTCTGGAAACACCATATATTTT,CAWKRSGNTIYF
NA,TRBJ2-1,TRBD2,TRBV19,TGTGCCACGCGGTTTCCGGGACTAGCGGGGGCAAACTCCTACAATGAGCAGTTCTTC,CATRFPGLAGANSYNEQFF
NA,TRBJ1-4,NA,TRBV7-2,TGTGCCAGCAGAAGGGGGGCAACTAATGAAAAACTGTTTTTT,CASRRGATNEKLFF
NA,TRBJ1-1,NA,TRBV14,TGTGCCAGCAGCGCCTTACGAGGGTCGACTGAAGCTTTCTTT,CASSALRGSTEAFF
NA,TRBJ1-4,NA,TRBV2,TGTGCCAGCAGTGGCCCCCCAACTAATGAAAAACTGTTTTTT,CASSGPPTNEKLFF
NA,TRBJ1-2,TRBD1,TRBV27,TGTGCCAGCAGTCCGCAGGGGGCGGAGGGCTACACCTTC,CASSPQGAEGYTF
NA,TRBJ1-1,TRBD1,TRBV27,TGTGCCACCAGGGACAGTCTGAACACTGAAGCTTTCTTT,CATRDSLNTEAFF
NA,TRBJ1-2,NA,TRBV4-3,TGCGCCAGCAGCCAAGATAAACTTTATGGCTACACCTTC,CASSQDKLYGYTF
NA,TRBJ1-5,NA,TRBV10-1,TGCGCCAGTCAGCGGGACCCGAGATTTATGTGTCAGCCCCAGCATTTT,CASQRDPRFMCQPQHF
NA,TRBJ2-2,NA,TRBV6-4,TGTGCCAGCAGTGACGGGGACGGGAACACCGGGGAGCTGTTTTTT,CASSDGDGNTGELFF
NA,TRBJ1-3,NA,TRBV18,TGTGCCAGCTCACCCGCCAGCTCTTCTGGAAACACCATATATTTT,CASSPASSSGNTIYF
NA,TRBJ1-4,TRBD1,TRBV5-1,TGCGCCAGCAGCTGGGGACAGGGGGCAGAAAAACTGTTTTTT,CASSWGQGAEKLFF
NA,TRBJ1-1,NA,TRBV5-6,TGTGCCAGCAGCCCGATCCCGACGGACTACACTGAAGCTTTCTTT,CASSPIPTDYTEAFF
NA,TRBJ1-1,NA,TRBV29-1,TGCAGCGTTGAAGAACACCCCGTGAACACTGAAGCTTTCTTT,CSVEEHPVNTEAFF
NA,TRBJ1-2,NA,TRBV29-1,TGCAGCGTTGAAGGAGGACTCGAAAACTATGGCTACACCTTC,CSVEGGLENYGYTF
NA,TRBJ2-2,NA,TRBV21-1,TGTGCCAGTCCGGACCTGAGCGCCGGGGAGCTGTTTTTT,CASPDLSAGELFF
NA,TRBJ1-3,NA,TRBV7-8,TGTGCCAGCAGCTTTAGCCGTAACTCTGGAAACACCATATATTTT,CASSFSRNSGNTIYF
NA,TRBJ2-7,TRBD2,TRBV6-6,TGTGCCAGCAAAACCGGGACTAAGGAGTTTGACGAGCAGTACTTC,CASKTGTKEFDEQYF
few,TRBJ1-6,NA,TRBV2,TGTGCCAGCAGTGAATTCGGGCGGGGTTCACCCCTCCACTTT,CASSEFGRGSPLHF
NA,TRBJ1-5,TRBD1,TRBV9,TGTGCCAGCCCCCGCTCTTTAGACAGGGGGAGCAATCAGCCCCAGCATTTT,CASPRSLDRGSNQPQHF
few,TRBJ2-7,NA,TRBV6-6,TGTGCCAGCAGCCACGACTCCTACGAGCAGTACTTC,CASSHDSYEQYF
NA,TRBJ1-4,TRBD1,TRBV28,TGTGCCAGCAGCTATACAGGGGCGACTAATGAAAAACTGTTTTTT,CASSYTGATNEKLFF
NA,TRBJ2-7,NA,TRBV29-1,TGCAGCGTTGAGGCTGGGGGCTACGAGCAGTACTTC,CSVEAGGYEQYF
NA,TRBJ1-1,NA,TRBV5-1,TGCGCCAGCAGCACCCAACCCGGACAGACGGCAGCTTTCTTT,CASSTQPGQTAAFF
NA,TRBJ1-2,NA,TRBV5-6,TGTGCCAGCAGTTGGGGGGAGACGGGAGGCTACACCTTC,CASSWGETGGYTF
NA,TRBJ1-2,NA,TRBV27,TGTGCCAGCAGTTTAACTGGGGCTTATGGCTACACCTTC,CASSLTGAYGYTF
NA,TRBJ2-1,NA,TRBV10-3,TGTGCCATCAGTGAGTCGACTAGCAATGAGCAGTTCTTC,CAISESTSNEQFF
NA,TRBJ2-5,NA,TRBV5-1,TGCGCCAGCAGCTTGGGCCACGGGGTCCAAGAGACCCAGTACTTC,CASSLGHGVQETQYF
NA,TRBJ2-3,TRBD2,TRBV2,TGTGCCAGCAGTGATGGGGGGGGAAGCACAGATACGCAGTATTTT,CASSDGGGSTDTQYF
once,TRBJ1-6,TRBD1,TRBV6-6,TGTGCCAGCAGTTACTCACAACAGGGGGATAATTCACCCCTCCACTTT,CASSYSQQGDNSPLHF
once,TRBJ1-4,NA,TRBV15,TGTGCCACCAGCAGAGAGTTACAGGGTCCGGATGAAAAACTGTTTTTT,CATSRELQGPDEKLFF
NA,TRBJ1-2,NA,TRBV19,TGTGCCAGTAGTATCCCCCAGGGAGCGTATGGCTACACCTTC,CASSIPQGAYGYTF
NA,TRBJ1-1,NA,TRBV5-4,TGTGCCAGCAGCTTGGACAGGTCACCCACTGAAGCTTTCTTT,CASSLDRSPTEAFF
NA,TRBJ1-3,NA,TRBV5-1,TGCGCCAGCAGCCCGGAGTACTCTGGAAACACCATATATTTT,CASSPEYSGNTIYF
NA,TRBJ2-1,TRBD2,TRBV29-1,TGCAGCGTGATGGGGGGGAGCTCCTACAATGAGCAGTTCTTC,CSVMGGSSYNEQFF
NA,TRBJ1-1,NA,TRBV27,TGTGCCAGCAGTGAACAGGGATTCGGCACTGAAGCTTTCTTT,CASSEQGFGTEAFF
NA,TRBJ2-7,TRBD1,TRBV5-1,TGCGCCAGCAGCTCGTTACTCCCTGGACAGGGGGCTATTTACGAGCAGTACTTC,CASSSLLPGQGAIYEQYF
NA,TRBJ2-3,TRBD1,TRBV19,TGTGCCAGTAGTATCGGACAGGGCACAGATACGCAGTATTTT,CASSIGQGTDTQYF
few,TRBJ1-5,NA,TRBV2,TGTGCCAGCAGTCTTACGATCAGGGAGAAGGGCAATCAGCCCCAGCATTTT,CASSLTIREKGNQPQHF
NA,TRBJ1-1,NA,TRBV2,TGTGCCAGCAGTCTACAGTTGTACACTGAAGCTTTCTTT,CASSLQLYTEAFF
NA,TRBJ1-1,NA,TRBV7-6,TGTGCCAGCAGCTCCAATCATGAAGCTTTCTTT,CASSSNHEAFF
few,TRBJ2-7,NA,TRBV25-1,TGTGCCAGCAGTATCACGGGACCCAGATCCTACGAGCAGTACTTC,CASSITGPRSYEQYF
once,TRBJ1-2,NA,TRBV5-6,TGTGCCAGCAGCTTGTGGTCCAGGGCGGGGGGCTACACCTTC,CASSLWSRAGGYTF
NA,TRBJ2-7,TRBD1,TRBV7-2,TGTGCCAGCAGCGAGGACAGGTTTTTTAACGAGCAGTACTTC,CASSEDRFFNEQYF